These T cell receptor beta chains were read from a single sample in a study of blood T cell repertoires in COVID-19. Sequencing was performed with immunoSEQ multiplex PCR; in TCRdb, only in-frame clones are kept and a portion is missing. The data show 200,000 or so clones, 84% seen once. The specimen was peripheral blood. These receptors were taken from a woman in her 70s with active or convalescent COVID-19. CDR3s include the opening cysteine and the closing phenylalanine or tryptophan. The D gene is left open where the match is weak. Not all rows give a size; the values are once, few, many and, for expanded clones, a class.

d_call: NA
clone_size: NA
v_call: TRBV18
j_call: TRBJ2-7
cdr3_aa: CASSPPSTYEQYF
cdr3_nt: TGTGCCAGCTCACCACCTTCTACCTACGAGCAGTACTTC

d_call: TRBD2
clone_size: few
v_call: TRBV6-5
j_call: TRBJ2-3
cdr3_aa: CASMERGRTDTQYF
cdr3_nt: TGTGCCAGCATGGAGCGCGGGAGGACAGATACGCAGTATTTT

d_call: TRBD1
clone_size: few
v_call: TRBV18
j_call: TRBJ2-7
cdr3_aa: CASSPGTGREQYF
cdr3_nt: TGTGCCAGCTCACCAGGGACAGGGAGAGAGCAGTACTTC

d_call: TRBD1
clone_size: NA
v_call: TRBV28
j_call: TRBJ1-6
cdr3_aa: CASSSTGTGGIGSPLHF
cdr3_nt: TGTGCCAGCAGTTCCACCGGGACAGGGGGCATAGGTTCACCCCTCCACTTT

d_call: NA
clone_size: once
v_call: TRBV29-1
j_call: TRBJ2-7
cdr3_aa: CSVGTYDEQYF
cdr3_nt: TGCAGCGTGGGGACATATGACGAGCAGTACTTC

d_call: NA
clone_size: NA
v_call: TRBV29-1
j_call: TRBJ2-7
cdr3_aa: CSVHGSYEQYF
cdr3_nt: TGCAGCGTACACGGGAGCTACGAGCAGTACTTC

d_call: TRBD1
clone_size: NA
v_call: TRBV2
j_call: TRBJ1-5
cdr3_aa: CASSDRTGSDQPQHF
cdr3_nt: TGTGCCAGCAGTGACCGGACAGGGTCGGATCAGCCCCAGCATTTT

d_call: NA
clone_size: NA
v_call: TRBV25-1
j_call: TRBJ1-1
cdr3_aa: CASSEVKRGGTEAFF
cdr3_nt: TGTGCCAGCAGTGAAGTTAAACGGGGGGGCACTGAAGCTTTCTTT

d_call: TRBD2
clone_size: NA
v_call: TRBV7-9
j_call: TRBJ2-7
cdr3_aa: CASSKAGGRGEQYF
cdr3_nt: TGTGCCAGCAGCAAGGCGGGGGGGCGCGGCGAGCAGTACTTC

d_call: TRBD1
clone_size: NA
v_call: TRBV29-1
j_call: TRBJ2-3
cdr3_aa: CSVTGGAGHTDTQYF
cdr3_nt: TGCAGCGTAACAGGGGGCGCAGGACACACAGATACGCAGTATTTT

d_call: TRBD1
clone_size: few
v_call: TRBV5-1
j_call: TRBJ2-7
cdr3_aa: CASSLRQGEYEQYF
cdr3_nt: TGCGCCAGCAGCTTGCGCCAGGGGGAATATGAGCAGTACTTC

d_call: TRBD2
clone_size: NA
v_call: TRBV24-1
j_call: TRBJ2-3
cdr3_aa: CATRAAGVGSDTQYF
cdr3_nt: TGTGCCACCAGGGCAGCGGGAGTAGGTTCCGATACGCAGTATTTT

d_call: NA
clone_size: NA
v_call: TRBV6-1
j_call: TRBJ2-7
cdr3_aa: CASSELVTRPSYEQYF
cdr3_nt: TGTGCCAGCAGTGAACTAGTGACTAGACCTTCCTACGAGCAGTACTTC

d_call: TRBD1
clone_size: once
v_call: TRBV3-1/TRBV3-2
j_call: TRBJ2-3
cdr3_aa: CASSQDSWTGGSDTQYF
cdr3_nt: TGTGCCAGCAGCCAAGATTCTTGGACAGGGGGATCAGATACGCAGTATTTT

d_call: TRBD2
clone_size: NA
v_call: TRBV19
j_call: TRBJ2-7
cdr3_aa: CASSRTSGIAYEQYF
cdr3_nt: TGTGCCAGTAGCCGGACTAGCGGGATTGCCTACGAGCAGTACTTC

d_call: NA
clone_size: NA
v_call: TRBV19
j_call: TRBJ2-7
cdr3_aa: CASSKLSGGGFEQYF
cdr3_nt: TGTGCCAGTAGTAAGCTGAGCGGAGGTGGCTTTGAGCAGTACTTC

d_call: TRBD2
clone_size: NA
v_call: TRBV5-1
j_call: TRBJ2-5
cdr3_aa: CASSASGGLAGQETQYF
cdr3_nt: TGCGCCAGCAGCGCGTCCGGGGGACTAGCGGGGCAAGAGACCCAGTACTTC

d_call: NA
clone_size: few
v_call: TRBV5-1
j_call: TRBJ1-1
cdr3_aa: CASREVVRNTEAFF
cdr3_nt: TGCGCCAGCAGAGAGGTGGTGAGGAACACTGAAGCTTTCTTT

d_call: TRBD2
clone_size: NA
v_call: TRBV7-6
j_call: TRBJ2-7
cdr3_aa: CASSLEAGEAYEQYF
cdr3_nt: TGTGCCAGCAGCTTAGAAGCGGGAGAGGCCTACGAGCAGTACTTC

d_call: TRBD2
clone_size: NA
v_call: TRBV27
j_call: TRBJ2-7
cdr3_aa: CASSSGGRVYEQYF
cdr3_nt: TGTGCCAGCAGTAGCGGCGGGAGGGTCTACGAGCAGTACTTC

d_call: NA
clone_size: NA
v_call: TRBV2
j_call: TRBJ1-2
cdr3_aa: CASSEVGGYTF
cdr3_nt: TGTGCCAGCAGTGAAGTTGGCGGCTACACCTTC

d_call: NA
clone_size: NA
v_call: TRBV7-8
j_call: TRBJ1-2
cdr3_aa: CASSLGVGASPLYGYTF
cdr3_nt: TGTGCCAGCAGCTTAGGAGTGGGGGCCTCGCCCCTCTATGGCTACACCTTC

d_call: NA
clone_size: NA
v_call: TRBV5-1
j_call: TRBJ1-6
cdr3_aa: CASCLIGSPLHF
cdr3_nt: TGCGCCAGCTGCTTAATCGGTTCACCCCTCCACTTT

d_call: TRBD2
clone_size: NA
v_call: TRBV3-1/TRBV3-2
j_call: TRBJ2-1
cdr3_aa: CASSHASGRFYNEQFF
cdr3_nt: TGTGCCAGCAGCCACGCTAGCGGGAGATTCTACAATGAGCAGTTCTTC

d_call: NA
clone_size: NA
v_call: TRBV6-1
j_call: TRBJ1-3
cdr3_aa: CASSDGRGSGNTIYF
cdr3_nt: TGTGCCAGCAGTGACGGTCGAGGATCTGGAAACACCATATATTTT

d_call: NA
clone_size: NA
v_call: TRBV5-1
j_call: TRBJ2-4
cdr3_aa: CASSLRAEGENIQYF
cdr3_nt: TGCGCCAGCAGCCTCAGAGCCGAGGGGGAAAACATTCAGTACTTC

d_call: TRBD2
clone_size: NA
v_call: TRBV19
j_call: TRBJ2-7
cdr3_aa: CASKAGNSYEQYF
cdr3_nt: TGTGCCAGTAAAGCGGGAAATTCCTACGAGCAGTACTTC

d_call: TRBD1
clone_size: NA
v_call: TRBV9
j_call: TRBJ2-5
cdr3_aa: CASSVWGQGLQETQYF
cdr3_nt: TGTGCCAGCAGCGTATGGGGACAGGGACTGCAAGAGACCCAGTACTTC

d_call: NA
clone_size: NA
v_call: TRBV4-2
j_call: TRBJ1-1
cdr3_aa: CASSQPTGQRNTEAFF
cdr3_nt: TGTGCCAGCAGCCAACCAACCGGACAGAGGAACACTGAAGCTTTCTTT

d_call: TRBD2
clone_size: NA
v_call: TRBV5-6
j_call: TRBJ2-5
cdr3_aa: CASSLRASGQETQYF
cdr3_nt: TGTGCCAGCAGCTTGAGGGCTAGCGGCCAAGAGACCCAGTACTTC

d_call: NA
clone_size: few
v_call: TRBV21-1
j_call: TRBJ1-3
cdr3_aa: CASSKVTTGWLVPFGIYF
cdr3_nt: TGTGCCAGCAGCAAGGTGACGACAGGGTGGCTGGTGCCCTTCGGGATATATTTT

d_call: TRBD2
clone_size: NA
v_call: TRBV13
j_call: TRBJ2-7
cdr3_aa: CASSLGGRPTYEQYF
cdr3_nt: TGTGCCAGCAGCTTAGGCGGGAGGCCAACCTACGAGCAGTACTTC

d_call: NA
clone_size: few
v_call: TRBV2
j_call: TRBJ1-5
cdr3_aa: CASSPGGNSNQPQHF
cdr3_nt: TGTGCCAGCAGTCCCGGGGGAAATAGCAATCAGCCCCAGCATTTT

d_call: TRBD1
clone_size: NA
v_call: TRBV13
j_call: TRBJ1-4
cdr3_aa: CASSSLGQANEKLFF
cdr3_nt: TGTGCCAGCAGCTCTCTAGGACAGGCAAATGAAAAACTGTTTTTT

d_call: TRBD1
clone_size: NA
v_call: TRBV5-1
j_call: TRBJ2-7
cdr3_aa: CASSLDGTGTGSWEQYF
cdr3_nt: TGCGCCAGCAGCTTGGACGGGACCGGGACAGGGTCTTGGGAGCAGTACTTC

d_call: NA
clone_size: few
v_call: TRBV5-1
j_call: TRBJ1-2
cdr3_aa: CASSPPLANYGYTF
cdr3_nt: TGCGCCAGCAGTCCCCCGCTAGCTAACTATGGCTACACCTTC

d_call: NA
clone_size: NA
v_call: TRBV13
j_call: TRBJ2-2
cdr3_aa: CASSLTPYFVTNTGELFF
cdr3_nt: TGTGCCAGCAGCCTCACCCCCTACTTTGTAACGAACACCGGGGAGCTGTTTTTT

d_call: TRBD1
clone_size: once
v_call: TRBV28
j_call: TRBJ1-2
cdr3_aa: CASTLARQGPYGYTF
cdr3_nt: TGTGCCAGCACTCTAGCCCGACAGGGGCCCTATGGCTACACCTTC

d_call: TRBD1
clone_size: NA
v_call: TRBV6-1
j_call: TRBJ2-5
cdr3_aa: CASSEGRGTGGETQYF
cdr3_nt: TGTGCCAGCAGTGAAGGAAGGGGGACAGGGGGCGAGACCCAGTACTTC

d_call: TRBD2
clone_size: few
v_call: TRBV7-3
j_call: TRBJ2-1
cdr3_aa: CASSLVGQAEREGPYNEQFF
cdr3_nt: TGTGCCAGCAGCTTAGTTGGGCAGGCGGAGCGGGAGGGCCCCTACAATGAGCAGTTCTTC

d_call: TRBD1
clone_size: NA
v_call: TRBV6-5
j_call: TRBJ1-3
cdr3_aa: CASSYGTGGNTIYF
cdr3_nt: TGTGCCAGCAGTTACGGGACAGGGGGAAACACCATATATTTT

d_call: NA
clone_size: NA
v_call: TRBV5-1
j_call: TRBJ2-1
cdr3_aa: CASSLRQGSNEQFF
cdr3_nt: TGCGCCAGCAGCTTGCGGCAGGGTAGTAATGAGCAGTTCTTC

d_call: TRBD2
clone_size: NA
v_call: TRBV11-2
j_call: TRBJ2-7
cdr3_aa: CASSLEGSSGYEQYF
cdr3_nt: TGTGCCAGCAGCTTAGAAGGGTCTAGCGGTTACGAGCAGTACTTC

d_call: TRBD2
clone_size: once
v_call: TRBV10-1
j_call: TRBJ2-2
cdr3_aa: CASSVPAGAFFVDTGELFF
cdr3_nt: TGCGCCAGCAGTGTCCCGGCGGGAGCGTTTTTTGTTGACACCGGGGAGCTGTTTTTT

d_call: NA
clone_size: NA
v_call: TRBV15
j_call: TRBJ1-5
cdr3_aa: CATSRDPGGKDQPQHF
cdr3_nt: TGTGCCACCAGCAGAGATCCGGGCGGGAAGGATCAGCCCCAGCATTTT

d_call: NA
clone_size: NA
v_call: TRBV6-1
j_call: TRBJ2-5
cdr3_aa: CASSEDWRGPQETQYF
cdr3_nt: TGTGCCAGCAGTGAAGATTGGAGGGGCCCCCAGGAGACCCAGTACTTC

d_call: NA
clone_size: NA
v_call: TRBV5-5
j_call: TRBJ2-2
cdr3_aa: CASSLGPRGPTNTGELFF
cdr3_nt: TGTGCCAGCAGCTTGGGACCGCGGGGGCCCACGAACACCGGGGAGCTGTTTTTT

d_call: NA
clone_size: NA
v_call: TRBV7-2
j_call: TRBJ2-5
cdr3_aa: CASSRGFVETQYF
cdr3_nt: TGTGCCAGCAGCCGAGGGTTTGTGGAGACCCAGTACTTC

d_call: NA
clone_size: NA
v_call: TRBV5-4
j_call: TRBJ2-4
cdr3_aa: CASSLGSKNIQYF
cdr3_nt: TGTGCCAGCAGCTTGGGCAGTAAAAACATTCAGTACTTC

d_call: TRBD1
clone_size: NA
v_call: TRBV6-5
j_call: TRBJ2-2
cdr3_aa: CASSRTGNTGELFF
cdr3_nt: TGTGCCAGCAGTCGGACAGGGAACACCGGGGAGCTGTTTTTT

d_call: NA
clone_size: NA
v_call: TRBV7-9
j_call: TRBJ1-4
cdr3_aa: CASRGADSGNEKLFF
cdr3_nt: TGTGCCAGCAGGGGAGCGGACAGCGGAAATGAAAAACTGTTTTTT

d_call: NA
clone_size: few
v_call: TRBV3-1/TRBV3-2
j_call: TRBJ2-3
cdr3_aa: CASSQGSSWTDTQYF
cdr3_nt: TGTGCCAGCAGCCAAGGGAGCTCTTGGACAGATACGCAGTATTTT

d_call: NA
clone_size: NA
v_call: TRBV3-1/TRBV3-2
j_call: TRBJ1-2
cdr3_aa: CASSQSRGGVYGYTF
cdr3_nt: TGTGCCAGCAGCCAATCCCGGGGCGGGGTCTATGGCTACACCTTC

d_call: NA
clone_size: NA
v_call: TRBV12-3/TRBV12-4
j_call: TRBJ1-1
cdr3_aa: CASSSEGNTEAFF
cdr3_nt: TGTGCCAGCAGTTCAGAGGGGAACACTGAAGCTTTCTTT